This T cell receptor beta chain was obtained from a study of shared clonotypes between healthy human individuals. In the original workflow: ImmunoSEQ sequences covered only the junction and lacked quality scores; filtering therefore differed. Clones were sequenced by immunoSEQ multiplex PCR, and TCRdb holds only the in-frame ones, with some missing. V and J calls and clone size are given by that table; D and trimming were obtained from the DNA. The sample consists of about 340,000 clones, around 67% of them appearing once. The germline CDR1 and CDR2 sequences are SEHNR and FQNEAQ (reference sequence). J lost 3 bases, V lost 5 bases, and 3 bases had no gene match. CDR3 length: 14 amino acids. Findings and limits, study-wide: Across a handful of donors, naive CD4 shared around 5%, naive CD8 more than 3%, memory CD4 roughly 2.4%, memory CD8 more than 0.35%. Relative to clonotypes present in all four donors, those not shared had lower generation probabilities.

This clone was seen at least ten times. Its antigen is not identified. V and J are TRBV7-9 and TRBJ1-5, with 8 bases aligning to TRBD1. The clonotype originates from a man aged 30 to 39 in good health. Source material: memory CD4+ T cells sorted from blood. Specified subset: CD45RA-negative fraction. In nucleotides, the CDR3 is TGTGCCAGCAGCCGGACAGGGATCAATCAGCCCCAGCATTTT. This encodes CASSRTGINQPQHF.